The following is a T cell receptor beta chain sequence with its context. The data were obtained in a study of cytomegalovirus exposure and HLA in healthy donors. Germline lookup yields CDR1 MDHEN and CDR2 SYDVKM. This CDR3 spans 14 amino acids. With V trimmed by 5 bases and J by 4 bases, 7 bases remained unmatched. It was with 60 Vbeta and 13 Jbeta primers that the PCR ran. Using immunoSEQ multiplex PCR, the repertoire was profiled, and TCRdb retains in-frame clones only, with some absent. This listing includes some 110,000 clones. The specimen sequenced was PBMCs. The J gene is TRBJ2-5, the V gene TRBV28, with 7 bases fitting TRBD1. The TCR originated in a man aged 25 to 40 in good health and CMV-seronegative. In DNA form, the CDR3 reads TGTGCCAGCAGTAAAAACAGGGGCAGAGAGACCCAGTACTTC. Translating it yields CASSKNRGRETQYF. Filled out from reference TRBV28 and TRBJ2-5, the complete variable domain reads DVKVTQSSRYLVKRTGEKVFLECVQDMDHENMFWYRQDPGLGLRLIYFSYDVKMKEKGDIPEGYSVSREKKERFSLILESASTNQTSMYLCASSKNRGRETQYFGPGTRLLVL.